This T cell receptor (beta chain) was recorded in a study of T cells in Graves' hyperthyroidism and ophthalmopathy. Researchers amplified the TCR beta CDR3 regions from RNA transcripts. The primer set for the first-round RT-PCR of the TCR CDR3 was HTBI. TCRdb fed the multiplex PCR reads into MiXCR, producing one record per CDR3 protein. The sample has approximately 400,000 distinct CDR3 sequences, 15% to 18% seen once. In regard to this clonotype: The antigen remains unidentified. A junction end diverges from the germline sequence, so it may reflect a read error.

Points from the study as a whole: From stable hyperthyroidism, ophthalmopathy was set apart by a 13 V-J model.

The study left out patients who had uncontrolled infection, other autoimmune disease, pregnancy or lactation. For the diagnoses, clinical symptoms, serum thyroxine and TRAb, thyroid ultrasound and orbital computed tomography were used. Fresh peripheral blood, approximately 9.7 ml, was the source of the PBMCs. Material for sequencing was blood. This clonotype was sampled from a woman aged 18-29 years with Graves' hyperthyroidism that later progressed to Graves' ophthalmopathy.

The CDR3 sequence is CASSLGDSVNQYF. The CDR3 DNA follows: TGTGCTAGCAGCTTAGGGGACAGCGTGAACCAGTACTTC. The chain employs TRBV7-7 and TRBJ2-5; 7 bases are a match to TRBD1. This CDR3 has 13 amino acids. CDR1 is SSHAT and CDR2 is FNYEAQ in the germline V gene (reference sequence).